The 8 T cell receptor beta chains in this list originate from one sample, sequenced in a study of long-term antiretroviral therapy in people with HIV. Survey-level immunoSEQ v3.0 assays were run. The method was immunoSEQ multiplex PCR; TCRdb's version includes in-frame clones alone and lacks a portion of them. The table lists 20,000 to 25,000 clones, 65% to 85% of them singletons. The sample was unsorted PBMCs, taken 3 years after starting antiretroviral therapy. The receptors were gathered from a man aged 18 to 35 with HIV.

The chain uses TRBV13 and TRBJ1-4; TRBD1 aligns across 8 bases. The germline V gene has CDR1 PRHDT and CDR2 FYEKMQ (reference sequence). The CDR3 loop spans 15 amino acids. V lost 5 bases to trimming and J lost 9 bases; unmatched junction nucleotides: 11. In DNA form, the CDR3 reads TGTGCCAGCAGCCCCTGGGCTGGGACAGGTAAAAAACTGTTTTTT. This sequence encodes CASSPWAGTGKKLFF.

The chain couples TRBV4-1 to TRBJ2-3; D unclear. The germline V gene has CDR1 MGHRA and CDR2 YSYEKL. V lost 0 bases, J lost 4 bases, and 8 bases lay in between. The CDR3 spans 14 residues. CDR3 nucleotides: TGCGCCAGCAGCCAAGAGGGTTATGCAGATACGCAGTATTTT. Translation gives CASSQEGYADTQYF.

The V gene is TRBV5-1, the J gene TRBJ1-1; a possible D gene is TRBD1 (5 bases). The germline CDR1 and CDR2 sequences are SGHRS and YFSETQ. The CDR3 is 14 amino acids. V lost 3 bases and J lost 5, with 14 bases in between. CDR3 DNA: TGCGCCAGCAGCTACTCAGGGTTTAGGACTGAAGCTTTCTTT. Translating it yields CASSYSGFRTEAFF.

The chain uses TRBV5-1 and TRBJ1-5; no firm D call. V lost 4 bases, J lost 3 bases, and 14 bases lay in between. The CDR3 loop spans 15 amino acids. Germline V gives CDR1 SGHRS, CDR2 YFSETQ. DNA of the CDR3: TGCGCCAGCAGCCCCACCGACGGAAACAATCAGCCCCAGCATTTT. Translating gives CASSPTDGNNQPQHF.

The chain employs TRBV7-9 and TRBJ1-2, with a weak D call TRBD1 (6 bases). Trimming took off 4 bases at V and 7 bases at J, with 16 bases between the two ends. Germline CDR1 reads SEHNR; CDR2 reads FQNEAQ (reference sequence). The CDR3 is 14 residues long. The CDR3 is CASSWGGRETGYTF. CDR3 coding DNA: TGTGCCAGCAGCTGGGGGGGCAGGGAGACTGGCTACACCTTC.

The V and J genes are TRBV7-9 and TRBJ1-1; a possible D gene is TRBD1 (5 bases). Germline CDR1 is SEHNR and CDR2 is FQNEAQ (reference sequence). The CDR3 has 14 amino acids. V lost 6 bases, J lost 5 bases, and 16 bases lay in between. CDR3 in amino acids: CASRLREGNTEAFF. CDR3 nucleotides: TGTGCCAGCAGGCTCAGGGAGGGAAATACTGAAGCTTTCTTT.

This sequence joins TRBV11-2 and TRBJ2-3; D is ambiguous. Germline V gene lookup returns CDR1 SGHAT and CDR2 FQNNGV. This CDR3 has 14 amino acids. Trimming shortened V by 8 bases and J by 3 bases, and 15 bases separated the two germline ends. This CDR3 reads CASCRALGTDTQYF. The CDR3 DNA follows: TGTGCCAGCTGCCGGGCCCTGGGGACAGATACGCAGTATTTT.

V is TRBV30 and J is TRBJ1-6; D unclear. The CDR3 loop spans 13 amino acids. V was pared by 2 bases and J by 6 bases, with 8 bases between. Germline lookup yields CDR1 GTSNPN and CDR2 SVGIG (reference sequence). CDR3 loop: CAWSSGPNSPLHF. CDR3 nucleotide sequence: TGTGCCTGGAGTTCGGGCCCTAATTCACCCCTCCACTTT.